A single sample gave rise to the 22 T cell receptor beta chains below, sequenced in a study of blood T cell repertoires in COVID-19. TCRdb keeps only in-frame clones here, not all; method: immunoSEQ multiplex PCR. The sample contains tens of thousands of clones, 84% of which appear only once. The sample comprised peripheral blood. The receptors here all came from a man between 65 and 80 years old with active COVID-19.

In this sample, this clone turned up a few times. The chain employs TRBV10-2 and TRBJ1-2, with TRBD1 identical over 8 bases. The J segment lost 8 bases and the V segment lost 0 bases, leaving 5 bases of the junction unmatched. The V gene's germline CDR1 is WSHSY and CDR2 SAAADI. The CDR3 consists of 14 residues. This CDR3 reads CASSESRQGLGYTF. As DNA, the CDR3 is TGCGCCAGCAGTGAGTCGAGACAGGGGTTAGGCTACACCTTC.

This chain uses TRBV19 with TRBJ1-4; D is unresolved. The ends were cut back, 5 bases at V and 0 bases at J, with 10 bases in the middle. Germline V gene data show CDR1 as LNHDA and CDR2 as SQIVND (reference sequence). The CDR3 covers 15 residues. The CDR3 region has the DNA TGTGCCAGTAGTGCCGACCGGGCAACTAATGAAAAACTGTTTTTT. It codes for CASSADRATNEKLFF.

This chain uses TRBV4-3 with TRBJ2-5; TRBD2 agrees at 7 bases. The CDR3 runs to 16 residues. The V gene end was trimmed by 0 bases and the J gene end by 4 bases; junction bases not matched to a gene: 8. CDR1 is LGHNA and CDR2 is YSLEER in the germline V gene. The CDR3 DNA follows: TGCGCCAGCAGCCAAGAGTATATCGGCGGGGGAGAGACCCAGTACTTC. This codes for CASSQEYIGGGETQYF.

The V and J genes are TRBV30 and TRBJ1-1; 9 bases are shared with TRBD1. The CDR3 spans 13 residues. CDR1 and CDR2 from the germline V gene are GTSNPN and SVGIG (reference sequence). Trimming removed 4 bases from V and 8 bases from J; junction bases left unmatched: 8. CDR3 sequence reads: CAWNDIQGAEAFF. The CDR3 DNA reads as TGTGCCTGGAACGATATACAGGGGGCGGAAGCTTTCTTT.

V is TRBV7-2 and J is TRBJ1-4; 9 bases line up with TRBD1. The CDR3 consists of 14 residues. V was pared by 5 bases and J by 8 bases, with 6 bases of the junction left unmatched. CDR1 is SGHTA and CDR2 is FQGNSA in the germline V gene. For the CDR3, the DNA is TGTGCCAGCAGCCTGGGACAGGGAGGGGAAAAACTGTTTTTT. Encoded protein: CASSLGQGGEKLFF.

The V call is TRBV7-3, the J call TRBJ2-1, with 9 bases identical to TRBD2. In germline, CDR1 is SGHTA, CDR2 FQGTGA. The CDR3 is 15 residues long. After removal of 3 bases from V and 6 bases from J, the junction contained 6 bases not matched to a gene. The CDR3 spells CASSFVLAGFNEQFF. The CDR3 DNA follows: TGTGCCAGCAGCTTTGTCCTAGCGGGATTCAATGAGCAGTTCTTC. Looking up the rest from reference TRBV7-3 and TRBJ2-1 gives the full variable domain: GAGVSQTPSNKVTEKGKYVELRCDPISGHTALYWYRQSLGQGPEFLIYFQGTGAADDSGLPNDRFFAVRPEGSVSTLKIQRTERGDSAVYLCASSFVLAGFNEQFFGPGTRLTVL.

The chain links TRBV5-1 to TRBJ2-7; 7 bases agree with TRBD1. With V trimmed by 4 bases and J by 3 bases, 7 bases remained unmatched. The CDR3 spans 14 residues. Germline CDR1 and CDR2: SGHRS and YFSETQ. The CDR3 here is CASSEAGTDYEQYF. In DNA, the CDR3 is TGCGCCAGCAGCGAAGCCGGGACAGACTACGAGCAGTACTTC.

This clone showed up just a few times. The CDR3 sequence is CASSKTGTSDYEQYF. In DNA form, the CDR3 reads TGTGCCAGCAGCAAAACCGGGACTAGCGACTACGAGCAGTACTTC. This chain links TRBV9 with TRBJ2-7; TRBD2 agrees at 10 bases. The J segment lost 3 bases and the V segment lost 4 bases, leaving 7 bases of the junction unmatched. The germline gives CDR1 SGDLS, CDR2 YYNGEE. The length of the CDR3 is 15 residues.

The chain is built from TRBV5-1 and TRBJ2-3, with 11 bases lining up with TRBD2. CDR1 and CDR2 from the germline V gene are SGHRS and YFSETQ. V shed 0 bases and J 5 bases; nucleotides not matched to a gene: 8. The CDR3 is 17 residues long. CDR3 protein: CASSLEGSGRAIDTQYF. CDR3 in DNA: TGCGCCAGCAGCTTGGAAGGTAGCGGGAGGGCAATAGATACGCAGTATTTT.

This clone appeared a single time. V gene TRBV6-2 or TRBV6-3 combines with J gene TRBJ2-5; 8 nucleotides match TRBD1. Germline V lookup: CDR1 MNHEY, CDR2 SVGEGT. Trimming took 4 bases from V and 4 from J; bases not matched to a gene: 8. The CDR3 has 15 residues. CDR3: CASSWTGTYRETQYF. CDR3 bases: TGTGCCAGCAGTTGGACAGGGACGTATAGAGAGACCCAGTACTTC.

CDR3 sequence (DNA): TGTGCCAGCAGCTTAGCCCATGGAGCCTATGGCTACACCTTC. This translates into CASSLAHGAYGYTF. The chain recombines TRBV11-2 with TRBJ1-2; no reliable D call. The germline gives CDR1 SGHAT, CDR2 FQNNGV. There are 14 residues in the CDR3. The V end was cut by 1 base, the J end by 4 bases, with 10 bases between.

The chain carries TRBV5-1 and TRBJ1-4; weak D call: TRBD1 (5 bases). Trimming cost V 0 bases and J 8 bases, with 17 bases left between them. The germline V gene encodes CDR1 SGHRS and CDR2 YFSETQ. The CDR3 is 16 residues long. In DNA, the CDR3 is TGCGCCAGCAGCTTGGAGGCGACAGTCGGTTGGGAAAAACTGTTTTTT. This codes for CASSLEATVGWEKLFF.

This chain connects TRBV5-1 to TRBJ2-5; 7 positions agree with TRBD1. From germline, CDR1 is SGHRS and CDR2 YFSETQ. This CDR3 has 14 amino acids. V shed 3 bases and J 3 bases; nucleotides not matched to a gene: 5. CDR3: CASSSGTAEETQYF. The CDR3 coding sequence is TGCGCCAGCAGCTCGGGGACAGCCGAAGAGACCCAGTACTTC.

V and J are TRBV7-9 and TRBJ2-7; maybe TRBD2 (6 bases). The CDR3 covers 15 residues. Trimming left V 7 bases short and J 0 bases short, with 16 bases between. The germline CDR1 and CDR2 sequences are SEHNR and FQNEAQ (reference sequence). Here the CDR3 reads CASTRGKGSSYEQYF. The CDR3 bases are TGTGCCAGCACCCGGGGGAAGGGTAGCTCCTACGAGCAGTACTTC.

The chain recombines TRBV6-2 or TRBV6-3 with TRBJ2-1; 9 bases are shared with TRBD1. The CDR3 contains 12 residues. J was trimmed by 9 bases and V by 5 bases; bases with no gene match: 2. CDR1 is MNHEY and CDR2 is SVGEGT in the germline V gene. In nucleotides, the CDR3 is TGTGCCAGCAGTCAACAGGGGGCTGAGCAGTTCTTC. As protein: CASSQQGAEQFF.

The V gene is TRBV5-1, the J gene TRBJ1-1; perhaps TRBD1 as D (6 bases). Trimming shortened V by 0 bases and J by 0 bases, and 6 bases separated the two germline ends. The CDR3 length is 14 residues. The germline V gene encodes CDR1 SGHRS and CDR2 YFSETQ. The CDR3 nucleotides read TGCGCCAGCAGCTTGGAGGGGGTGAACACTGAAGCTTTCTTT. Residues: CASSLEGVNTEAFF.

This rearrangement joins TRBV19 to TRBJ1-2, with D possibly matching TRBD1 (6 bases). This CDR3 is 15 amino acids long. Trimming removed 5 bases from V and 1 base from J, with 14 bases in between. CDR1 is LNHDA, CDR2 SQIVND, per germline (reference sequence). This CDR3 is CASSQPGVNNYGYTF. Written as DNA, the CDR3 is TGTGCCAGTAGTCAACCAGGGGTGAATAACTATGGCTACACCTTC.

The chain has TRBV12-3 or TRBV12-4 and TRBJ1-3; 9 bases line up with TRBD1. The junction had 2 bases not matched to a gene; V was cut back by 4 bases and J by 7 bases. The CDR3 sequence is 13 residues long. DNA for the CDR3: TGTGCCAGCAGTTCAGACAGGGGGAACACCATATATTTT. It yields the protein CASSSDRGNTIYF.

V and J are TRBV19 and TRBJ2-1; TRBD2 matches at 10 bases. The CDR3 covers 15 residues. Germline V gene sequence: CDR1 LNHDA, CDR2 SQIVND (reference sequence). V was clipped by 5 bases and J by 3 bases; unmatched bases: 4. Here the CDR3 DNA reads TGTGCCAGTAGTTCCGCTAGCGGGAGCTACAATGAGCAGTTCTTC. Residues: CASSSASGSYNEQFF.

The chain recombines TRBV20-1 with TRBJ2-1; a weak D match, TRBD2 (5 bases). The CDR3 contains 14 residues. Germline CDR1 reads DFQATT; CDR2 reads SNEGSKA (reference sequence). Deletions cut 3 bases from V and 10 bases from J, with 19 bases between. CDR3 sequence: CSASKDSWRGEQFF. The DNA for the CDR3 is TGCAGTGCTAGTAAGGACTCCTGGAGAGGGGAGCAGTTCTTC.

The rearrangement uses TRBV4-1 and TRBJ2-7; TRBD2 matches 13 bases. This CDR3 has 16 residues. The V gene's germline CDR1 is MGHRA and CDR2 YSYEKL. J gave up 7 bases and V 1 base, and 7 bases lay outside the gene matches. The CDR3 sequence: CASSQGTSGRAGEQYF. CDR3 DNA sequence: TGCGCCAGCAGCCAAGGAACTAGCGGGAGGGCCGGGGAGCAGTACTTC.

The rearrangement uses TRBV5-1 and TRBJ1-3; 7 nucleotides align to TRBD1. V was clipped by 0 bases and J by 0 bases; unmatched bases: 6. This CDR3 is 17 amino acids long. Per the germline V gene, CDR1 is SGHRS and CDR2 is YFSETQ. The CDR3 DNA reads TGCGCCAGCAGCTTGGGGTCCCGGGACAGCTCTGGAAACACCATATATTTT. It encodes CASSLGSRDSSGNTIYF.